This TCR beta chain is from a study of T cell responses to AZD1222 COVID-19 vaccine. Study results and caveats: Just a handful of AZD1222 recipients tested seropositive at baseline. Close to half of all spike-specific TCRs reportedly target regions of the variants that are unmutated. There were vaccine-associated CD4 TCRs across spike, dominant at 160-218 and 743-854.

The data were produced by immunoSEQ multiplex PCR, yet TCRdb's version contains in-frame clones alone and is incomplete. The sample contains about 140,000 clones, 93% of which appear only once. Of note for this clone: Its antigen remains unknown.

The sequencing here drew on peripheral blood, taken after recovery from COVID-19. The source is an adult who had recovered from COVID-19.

The CDR3 nucleotides read TGTGCCAGCAGTTACTCTGGGACGGGGGGCACAGATACGCAGTATTTT. Its protein product is CASSYSGTGGTDTQYF. The rearrangement uses TRBV6-5 and TRBJ2-3; D might be TRBD2 (6 bases). The CDR3 sequence is 16 residues long. Germline assignment: CDR1 MNHEY and CDR2 SVGAGI. Trimming shortened V by 0 bases and J by 1 base, and 11 bases separated the two germline ends.